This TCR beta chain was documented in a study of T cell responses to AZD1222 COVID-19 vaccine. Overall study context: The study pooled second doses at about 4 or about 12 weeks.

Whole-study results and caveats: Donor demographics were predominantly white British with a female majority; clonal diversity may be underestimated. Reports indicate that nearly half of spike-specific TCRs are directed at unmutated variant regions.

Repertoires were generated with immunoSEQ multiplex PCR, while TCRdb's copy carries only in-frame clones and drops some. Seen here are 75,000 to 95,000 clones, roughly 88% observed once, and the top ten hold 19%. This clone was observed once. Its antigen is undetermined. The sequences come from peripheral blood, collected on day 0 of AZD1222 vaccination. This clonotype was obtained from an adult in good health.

The DNA of the CDR3 is TGTGCCAGCAGTTTAATATCTAGCGGGTTATCCTACGAGCAGTACTTC. Amino acids: CASSLISSGLSYEQYF. This chain joins TRBV28 and TRBJ2-7; TRBD2 agrees at 8 bases. The trim removed 2 bases at V and 1 base at J, leaving 7 bases unmatched. The CDR3 is 16 residues long. Germline-derived CDR1 and CDR2 are MDHEN and SYDVKM.